The 22 T cell receptor beta chains below all came from one sample that was sequenced in a study of shared clonotypes between healthy human individuals. TCRdb's copy holds only in-frame clones and misses some; the assay was immunoSEQ multiplex PCR. Altogether about 500,000 clones are present, 60% to 80% being singletons, with the ten largest covering 9.5% to 15%. Sample: PBMCs. Every receptor here comes from a woman aged 40 to 50 in good health. Some clones in this sample may be carry-over from other donors' samples.

J is TRBJ2-3 and V is TRBV7-3, with 7 bases aligning to TRBD2. Germline V gene lookup returns CDR1 SGHTA and CDR2 FQGTGA. J was trimmed by 1 base and V by 2 bases; bases with no gene match: 0. There are 14 residues in the CDR3. The CDR3 region is CASSLAGGTDTQYF. Written as DNA, the CDR3 is TGTGCCAGCAGCTTAGCGGGGGGCACAGATACGCAGTATTTT.

A remark on this clone: This likely reflects a read error, since a far larger clone is one base away. V and J are TRBV7-3 and TRBJ2-7; perhaps TRBD1 as D (6 bases). Germline-derived CDR1 and CDR2 are SGHTA and FQGTGA. The ends were cut back, 5 bases at V and 9 bases at J, with 20 bases in the middle. The CDR3 runs to 14 residues. This CDR3 is CASSPTGTSAAQYF. In DNA, the CDR3 is TGTGCCAGCAGCCCTACCGGGACAAGTGCCGCGCAGTACTTC.

The chain recombines TRBV29-1 with TRBJ1-4, with D possibly matching TRBD1 (6 bases). The CDR3 extends over 13 amino acids. Germline V gives CDR1 SQVTM, CDR2 ANQGSEA. V was pared by 4 bases and J by 8 bases, with 14 bases between. The DNA of the CDR3 is TGCAGCGTTGTCGGAGCAGGGGAGGAAAAACTGTTTTTT. Translating gives CSVVGAGEEKLFF.

The V and J genes are TRBV2 and TRBJ2-5, with TRBD1 matching over 8 bases. After removal of 6 bases from V and 5 bases from J, the junction contained 8 bases not matched to a gene. The CDR3 is 14 residues long. Germline-derived CDR1 and CDR2 are SNHLY and FYNNEI. Here the CDR3 DNA reads TGTGCCAGCAGCCGGACAGGGATCACGGAGACCCAGTACTTC. Translating gives CASSRTGITETQYF.

In nucleotides, the CDR3 is TGTGCCAGCAGCCGGAGCGGGAGGGCCTACGAGCAGTACTTC. Amino acids: CASSRSGRAYEQYF. This chain uses TRBV5-5 with TRBJ2-7, with 10 positions matching TRBD2. CDR1 is SGHKS, CDR2 YYEKEE, per germline (reference sequence). The length of the CDR3 is 14 residues. The junction had 3 bases not matched to a gene; V was cut back by 4 bases and J by 2 bases.

This chain joins TRBV2 and TRBJ1-2; possibly TRBD1 for D (5 bases). This CDR3 has 13 amino acids. Trimming cost V 7 bases and J 5 bases, with 14 bases left between them. CDR1 and CDR2 from the germline V gene are SNHLY and FYNNEI. CDR3 in DNA: TGTGCCAGCACCCCGGGACGGCAATATGGCTACACCTTC. This codes for CASTPGRQYGYTF.

In this sample, this clone turned up a few times. The rearrangement links TRBV7-9 to TRBJ2-4; either TRBD1 or TRBD2 may supply D (6 bases each). Germline values: CDR1 SEHNR, CDR2 FQNEAQ (reference sequence). Trimming left V 1 base short and J 9 bases short, with 13 bases between. This CDR3 spans 14 amino acids. CDR3 sequence: CASSLGGAEPIQYF. The CDR3 coding sequence is TGTGCCAGCAGCTTAGGGGGGGCTGAACCCATTCAGTACTTC.

The chain uses TRBV11-3 and TRBJ2-3, with D tentatively TRBD1 (5 bases). The length of the CDR3 is 16 residues. Between the trimmed V and J ends, which lost 6 bases and 4 bases, there was a span of 20 bases. Looked up from germline, CDR1 is SGHNT and CDR2 is YENEEA. CDR3 in DNA: TGTGCCAGCAGTCGGAGTAGGGCAGGGTTCCCAGATACGCAGTATTTT. As protein: CASSRSRAGFPDTQYF.

The chain recombines TRBV6-1 with TRBJ2-7; D uncertain. Germline assignment: CDR1 MNHNS and CDR2 SASEGT. The length of the CDR3 is 17 residues. Trimming left V 2 bases short and J 5 bases short, with 22 bases between. The CDR3 sequence is CASSEFGGPRTKNEQYF. The CDR3 DNA reads as TGTGCCAGCAGTGAATTTGGTGGTCCCCGCACAAAGAACGAGCAGTACTTC.

The table lists this clone with a few counts. This sequence joins TRBV6-6 and TRBJ2-3; possibly TRBD2 for D (6 bases). This CDR3 region has 15 residues. Trimming stripped 5 bases from V and 6 bases from J, with 18 bases between. In germline, CDR1 is MNHNY, CDR2 SVGAGI (reference sequence). CDR3 in amino acids: CASSKLAPPSDTQYF. CDR3 DNA sequence: TGTGCCAGCAGTAAACTAGCACCCCCCTCGGATACGCAGTATTTT.

Remarks on this clone: A much larger clone is a single base away; this may be a read error. The V gene is TRBV11-3, the J gene TRBJ2-1; 9 positions match TRBD2. The V gene's germline CDR1 is SGHNT and CDR2 YENEEA. The junction had 3 bases not matched to a gene; V was cut back by 3 bases and J by 9 bases. The CDR3 has 13 residues. The CDR3 here is CASSLCGRGEQFF. CDR3 sequence (DNA): TGTGCCAGCAGCTTGTGCGGGAGGGGTGAGCAGTTCTTC. The full variable domain, rest sourced from reference TRBV11-3 and TRBJ2-1, is EAGVVQSPRYKIIEKKQPVAFWCNPISGHNTLYWYLQNLGQGPELLIRYENEEAVDDSQLPKDRFSAERLKGVDSTLKIQPAELGDSAVYLCASSLCGRGEQFFGPGTRLTVL.

This clone has ten or more counts. The genes are TRBV30 and TRBJ2-2; D perhaps matches TRBD2 (5 bases). The germline V gene has CDR1 GTSNPN and CDR2 SVGIG (reference sequence). V shed 0 bases and J shed 6 bases, with 8 bases lying between them. The CDR3 spans 13 residues. The CDR3 DNA is TGTGCCTGGAGTGTCTCGGGATCCGGGGAGCTGTTTTTT. It encodes CAWSVSGSGELFF.

The chain carries TRBV2 and TRBJ1-2; D is uncertain. Trimming cost V 8 bases and J 7 bases, with 17 bases left between them. CDR1 is SNHLY and CDR2 is FYNNEI in the germline V gene. The CDR3 consists of 13 residues. The CDR3 DNA reads as TGTGCCAGCTGTTTCCTGAAGGGCGGTGGCTACACCTTC. Its translation is CASCFLKGGGYTF.

This clone has at least ten counts. The genes are TRBV10-2 and TRBJ1-4; D possibly corresponds to TRBD1 (5 bases). V was pared by 6 bases and J by 4 bases, with 9 bases between. The V gene's germline CDR1 is WSHSY and CDR2 SAAADI. The CDR3 loop spans 13 amino acids. The CDR3 reads CASSRDHNEKLFF. As DNA, the CDR3 is TGCGCCAGCAGCCGGGACCATAATGAAAAACTGTTTTTT.

The gene calls are TRBV30 and TRBJ1-2; 12 positions agree with TRBD1. CDR1 and CDR2 from the germline V gene are GTSNPN and SVGIG (reference sequence). Losses at the gene ends were 4 bases for V and 6 bases for J; bases not matched to a gene: 6. The CDR3 contains 14 residues. The CDR3 spells CAWTGTGGGDGYTF. CDR3 nucleotide sequence: TGTGCCTGGACCGGGACAGGGGGCGGCGATGGCTACACCTTC.

The CDR3 DNA reads as TGTGCCAGCAGCTTAGAAAGGTTGTCCCAGTACTTC. This sequence encodes CASSLERLSQYF. The chain links TRBV11-2 to TRBJ2-5; D gene ambiguous. The CDR3 runs 12 residues. Deletions cut 0 bases from V and 9 bases from J, with 8 bases between. From germline, CDR1 is SGHAT and CDR2 FQNNGV.

This clone has ten or more counts. At one end the junction does not follow the germline gene, possibly because of a read error. Other DNA sequences within the sample encode an identical CDR3. The rearrangement uses TRBV7-9 and TRBJ1-5, with D perhaps matching TRBD1 (5 bases). The germline V gene has CDR1 SEHNR and CDR2 FQNEAQ (reference sequence). This CDR3 contains 12 residues. The CDR3 nucleotides are TGTGCCTGCAGTTGGGGGGATCAGCCCCAGCATTTT. This encodes CACSWGDQPQHF.

As for this clone: The likely explanation is a read error, given a far larger clone one base away. This CDR3 is CSAYTGAGIFNEQFF. The CDR3 region has the DNA TGCAGCGCCTACACCGGGGCAGGGATTTTTAATGAGCAGTTCTTC. The rearrangement uses TRBV29-1 and TRBJ2-1; either TRBD1 or TRBD2 may supply D (5 bases each). CDR1 SQVTM and CDR2 ANQGSEA come from the germline V gene. CDR3 length: 15 residues. Deletions cut 7 bases from V and 7 bases from J, with 23 bases between.

This clone appeared many times. The rearrangement links TRBV19 to TRBJ2-1, with 7 bases fitting TRBD2. Trimming at V came to 10 bases and at J to 9 bases, leaving 15 bases not matched to a gene. The V gene's germline CDR1 is LNHDA and CDR2 SQIVND (reference sequence). CDR3 length: 14 amino acids. CDR3 sequence (DNA): TGTGCCACCCGCGATGGGGGAGGGCCAGGTGAGCAGTTCTTC. Protein sequence: CATRDGGGPGEQFF.

The V gene is TRBV30, the J gene TRBJ2-7; possible D gene TRBD2, 7 bases. The germline V gene encodes CDR1 GTSNPN and CDR2 SVGIG (reference sequence). The CDR3 is made up of 15 amino acids. V was shortened by 2 bases and J by 0 bases, with 14 bases between the two germline ends. The CDR3 loop reads CAWSPLGGASYEQYF. The CDR3 DNA follows: TGTGCCTGGAGTCCTCTAGGGGGGGCCTCCTACGAGCAGTACTTC. Together with reference TRBV30 and TRBJ2-7, the CDR3 gives the full variable domain: SQTIHQWPATLVQPVGSPLSLECTVEGTSNPNLYWYRQAAGRGLQLLFYSVGIGQISSEVPQNLSASRPQDRQFILSSKKLLLSDSGFYLCAWSPLGGASYEQYFGPGTRLTVT.

J is TRBJ2-5 and V is TRBV27; D gene ambiguous. The germline V gene encodes CDR1 MNHEY and CDR2 SMNVEV (reference sequence). This CDR3 has 15 residues. V shed 5 bases and J shed 2 bases, with 15 bases lying between them. The CDR3 sequence: CASSTYSVTQETQYF. The CDR3 coding sequence is TGTGCCAGCAGTACATACAGCGTAACACAAGAGACCCAGTACTTC.

V and J are TRBV2 and TRBJ2-3, with TRBD2 matching over 8 bases. The CDR3 runs 15 residues. Germline CDR1 and CDR2: SNHLY and FYNNEI. V was clipped by 3 bases and J by 2 bases; unmatched bases: 4. The DNA for the CDR3 is TGTGCCAGCAGTGAGGGACTAGTAACCACAGATACGCAGTATTTT. This encodes CASSEGLVTTDTQYF.